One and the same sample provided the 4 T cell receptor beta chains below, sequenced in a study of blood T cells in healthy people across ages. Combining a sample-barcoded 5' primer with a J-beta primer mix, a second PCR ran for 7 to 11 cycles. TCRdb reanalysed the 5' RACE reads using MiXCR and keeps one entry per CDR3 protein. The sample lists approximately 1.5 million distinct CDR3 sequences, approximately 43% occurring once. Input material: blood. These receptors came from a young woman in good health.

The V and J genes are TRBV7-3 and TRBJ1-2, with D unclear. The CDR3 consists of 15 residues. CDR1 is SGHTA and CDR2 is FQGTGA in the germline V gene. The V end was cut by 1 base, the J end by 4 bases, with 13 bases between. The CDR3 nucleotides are TGTGCCAGCAGCTTAAGTGTCGGATCGGGCTATGGCTACACCTTC. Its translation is CASSLSVGSGYGYTF.

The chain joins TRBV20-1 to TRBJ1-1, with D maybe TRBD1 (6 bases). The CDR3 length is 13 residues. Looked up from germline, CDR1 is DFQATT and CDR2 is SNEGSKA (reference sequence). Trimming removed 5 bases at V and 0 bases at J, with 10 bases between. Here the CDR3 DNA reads TGCAGTGCTGGGGGCTCCTTGAACACTGAAGCTTTCTTT. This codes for CSAGGSLNTEAFF.

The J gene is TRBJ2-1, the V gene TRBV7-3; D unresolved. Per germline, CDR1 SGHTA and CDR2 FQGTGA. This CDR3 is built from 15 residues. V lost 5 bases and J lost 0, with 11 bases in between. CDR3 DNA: TGTGCCAGCAGCGGTGACGGCAGCTCCTACAATGAGCAGTTCTTC. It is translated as CASSGDGSSYNEQFF.

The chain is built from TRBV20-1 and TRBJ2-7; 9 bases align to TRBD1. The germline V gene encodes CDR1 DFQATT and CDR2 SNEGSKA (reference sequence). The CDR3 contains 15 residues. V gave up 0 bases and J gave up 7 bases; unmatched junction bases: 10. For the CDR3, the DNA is TGCAGTGCTAGAGACCGGGACAGGGTACTCTATGAGCAGTACTTC. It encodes CSARDRDRVLYEQYF.